These 24 T cell receptor beta chains were all obtained from the same sample, sequenced in a study of T cell responses to AZD1222 COVID-19 vaccine (dated by TCRdb to about 2021). The time point label, read with the paper, signifies: about 28 days (+/-7) after the second vaccine dose. Library preparation was by the immunoSEQ multiplex PCR assay. In its TCRdb copy, this immuneACCESS table keeps in-frame sequences only and misses some clones. Where compared with another copy, unresolved V genes explain less than half of these, and the others have no known cause. Counted in this sample were about 200,000 clones; roughly 92% of them appeared once. The leading ten clones occupy 1% of the sample. The sequenced sample was peripheral blood, obtained 28 days after the second AZD1222 dose. Receptors were obtained from an adult who received the AZD1222 COVID-19 vaccine.

The chain recombines TRBV7-9 with TRBJ2-2; D call uncertain. This CDR3 is 11 amino acids long. Germline V gene sequence: CDR1 SEHNR, CDR2 FQNEAQ (reference sequence). V was pared by 7 bases and J by 8 bases, with 8 bases between. CDR3 protein: CASITLGELFF. CDR3 coding DNA: TGTGCCAGCATCACACTGGGGGAGCTGTTTTTT.

The chain joins TRBV6-2 or TRBV6-3 to TRBJ1-2, with D perhaps TRBD1 (6 bases). The germline V gene encodes CDR1 MNHEY and CDR2 SVGEGT. The CDR3 is made up of 14 amino acids. Trimming removed 6 bases from V and 8 bases from J, with 19 bases in between. The CDR3 sequence is CASSPRAGERGYTF. CDR3 coding DNA: TGTGCCAGCAGCCCTCGTGCAGGGGAGCGCGGCTACACCTTC.

V is TRBV18 and J is TRBJ1-2, with TRBD1 as a possible D gene (5 bases). Germline V gene sequence: CDR1 KGHSH, CDR2 LQKENI. The CDR3 is made up of 15 amino acids. The V end lost 2 bases, the J end lost 4 bases, and 14 bases lay between the germline ends. The CDR3 DNA reads TGTGCCAGCTCACCAACCGGGACGGAAGGCTATGGCTACACCTTC. It specifies CASSPTGTEGYGYTF.

This chain uses TRBV28 with TRBJ1-5; weak D call: TRBD1 (5 bases). Germline CDR1 is MDHEN and CDR2 is SYDVKM. This CDR3 has 13 residues. Trimming removed 7 bases at V and 2 bases at J, with 9 bases between. DNA of the CDR3: TGTGCCAGCACTCCGACAGGCAATCAGCCCCAGCATTTT. This codes for CASTPTGNQPQHF.

This clone was counted once. Within the sample, other DNA sequences also encode this same CDR3. The rearrangement uses TRBV7-9 and TRBJ2-7, with D hard to call. The CDR3 has 13 residues. Between the trimmed V and J ends, which lost 3 bases and 2 bases, there was a span of 8 bases. CDR1 and CDR2 (germline): SEHNR, FQNEAQ (reference sequence). The CDR3 sequence is CASSLDAAYEQYF. The CDR3, as DNA: TGTGCCAGCAGCTTGGACGCGGCCTACGAGCAGTACTTC.

The chain joins TRBV7-2 to TRBJ1-2, with 7 bases fitting TRBD1. V lost 6 bases and J lost 4; bases outside the gene matches: 5. The CDR3 has 13 residues. From germline, CDR1 is SGHTA and CDR2 FQGNSA. CDR3 sequence: CASSMDRSYGYTF. In DNA, the CDR3 is TGTGCCAGCAGTATGGACAGGTCCTATGGCTACACCTTC.

The J gene is TRBJ1-1, the V gene TRBV5-1; D gene uncertain. Germline V gene data show CDR1 as SGHRS and CDR2 as YFSETQ. The CDR3 length is 11 residues. V dropped 6 bases and J dropped 4 bases, with 7 bases sitting between them. This CDR3 reads CASIGSTEAFF. CDR3 DNA: TGCGCCAGCATTGGGAGCACTGAAGCTTTCTTT.

The chain employs TRBV12-3 or TRBV12-4 and TRBJ1-3; D ambiguous. Trimming pared 7 bases from V and 3 bases from J, leaving 7 bases between. The CDR3 totals 12 residues. The CDR3 here is CASTPLGNTIYF. CDR3 nucleotides: TGTGCCAGCACTCCGCTTGGAAACACCATATATTTT.

The chain carries TRBV28 and TRBJ2-5, with 15 bases matching TRBD2. The CDR3 extends over 18 amino acids. From germline, CDR1 is MDHEN and CDR2 SYDVKM. Losses at the gene ends were 4 bases for V and 4 bases for J; bases not matched to a gene: 10. The CDR3 nucleotides read TGTGCCAGCAGTTCCGGACTAGCGGGGGGGCCGGGCTTAGAGACCCAGTACTTC. Translating it yields CASSSGLAGGPGLETQYF.

The chain employs TRBV7-9 and TRBJ2-4, with D unclear. V gave up 3 bases and J gave up 0 bases, with 12 bases separating them. Per the germline V gene, CDR1 is SEHNR and CDR2 is FQNEAQ (reference sequence). This CDR3 comprises 16 residues. CDR3 in DNA: TGTGCCAGCAGCTTGGTGGAGTTGATAGCCAAAAACATTCAGTACTTC. This sequence encodes CASSLVELIAKNIQYF.

The chain recombines TRBV6-5 with TRBJ1-5; unclear D gene. Germline CDR1 and CDR2: MNHEY and SVGAGI. The CDR3 covers 15 residues. V lost 5 bases, J lost 2 bases, and 13 bases lay in between. The CDR3, as DNA: TGTGCCAGCAGTCCTCAAAGCTCGGGCAATCAGCCCCAGCATTTT. As protein: CASSPQSSGNQPQHF.

This chain links TRBV11-1 with TRBJ1-1, with D maybe TRBD1 (6 bases). CDR1 is SGHAT, CDR2 FQDESV, per germline (reference sequence). This CDR3 comprises 14 residues. Between the trimmed V and J ends, which lost 4 bases and 5 bases, there was a span of 14 bases. Written as DNA, the CDR3 is TGTGCCAGCAGCTCACTTAGAGGGGGAACTGAAGCTTTCTTT. It codes for CASSSLRGGTEAFF.

This chain uses TRBV3-1 (or the pseudogene TRBV3-2) with TRBJ1-5; no definite D call. Trimming left V 0 bases short and J 0 bases short, with 12 bases between. Looked up from germline, CDR1 is LGHDT and CDR2 is YNNKEL (reference sequence). The CDR3 has 17 residues. CDR3 nucleotide sequence: TGTGCCAGCAGCCAAGATGTTCCGGGTTATAGCAATCAGCCCCAGCATTTT. Protein sequence: CASSQDVPGYSNQPQHF.

The J gene is TRBJ2-7, the V gene TRBV4-2; D is perhaps TRBD2 (5 bases). V gave up 0 bases and J gave up 3 bases, with 12 bases separating them. CDR1 and CDR2 from the germline V gene are LGHNA and YNFKEQ. The CDR3 extends over 15 amino acids. CDR3 sequence reads: CASSQEVLGDYEQYF. The CDR3 bases are TGTGCCAGCAGCCAAGAAGTCCTCGGGGACTACGAGCAGTACTTC.

This chain joins TRBV10-3 and TRBJ1-1, with TRBD1 matching 7 bases. Germline lookup yields CDR1 ENHRY and CDR2 SYGVKD. The J segment lost 4 bases and the V segment lost 7 bases, leaving 9 bases of the junction unmatched. The length of the CDR3 is 14 residues. The chain's CDR3 is CAITGQLVTTEAFF. CDR3 coding DNA: TGTGCCATCACGGGACAGTTAGTAACCACTGAAGCTTTCTTT.

This rearrangement joins TRBV3-1 (or the pseudogene TRBV3-2) to TRBJ2-7, with D possibly being TRBD1 (6 bases). The CDR3 runs to 14 residues. Germline V CDR1 and CDR2: LGHDT, YNNKEL (reference sequence). Trimming took off 5 bases at V and 9 bases at J, with 20 bases between the two ends. CDR3 protein: CASSSRQSRGGQYF. In nucleotides, the CDR3 is TGTGCCAGCAGCTCGCGACAATCCAGAGGGGGGCAGTACTTC.

The rearrangement joins TRBV28 to TRBJ2-1; 8 nucleotides agree with TRBD1. The CDR3 extends over 13 amino acids. The V gene's germline CDR1 is MDHEN and CDR2 SYDVKM. V trimming: 9 bases; J trimming: 7 bases; junction bases outside the gene matches: 8. The CDR3 DNA reads as TGTGCCAGTCTGACAGGGGTTAGGAATGAGCAGTTCTTC. As protein: CASLTGVRNEQFF.

The chain recombines TRBV9 with TRBJ2-3; 9 bases agree with TRBD2. Germline-derived CDR1 and CDR2 are SGDLS and YYNGEE. The CDR3 sequence is 14 residues long. The V and J ends lost 0 bases and 9 bases, in that order; junction bases with no gene match: 5. The CDR3 loop reads CASSVASGVSTQYF. DNA of the CDR3: TGTGCCAGCAGCGTAGCTAGCGGGGTTAGCACGCAGTATTTT. Based on the CDR3 plus reference TRBV9 and TRBJ2-3, the full variable domain is DSGVTQTPKHLITATGQRVTLRCSPRSGDLSVYWYQQSLDQGLQFLIQYYNGEERAKGNILERFSAQQFPDLHSELNLSSLELGDSALYFCASSVASGVSTQYFGPGTRLTVL.

The chain has TRBV7-9 and TRBJ1-6, with D possibly TRBD1 on 5 matching bases. The CDR3 runs to 15 residues. The germline gives CDR1 SEHNR, CDR2 FQNEAQ (reference sequence). V gave up 5 bases and J gave up 10 bases, with 18 bases separating them. The CDR3 loop reads CASSPRRQSESPLHF. CDR3 coding DNA: TGTGCCAGCAGCCCTCGCCGACAGTCCGAATCACCCCTCCACTTT.

J is TRBJ1-5 and V is TRBV7-8; D possibly corresponds to TRBD1 (5 bases). The germline CDR1 and CDR2 sequences are SGHVS and FQNEAQ. The germline V and J ends were trimmed by 1 base and 2 bases, with 9 bases remaining between them. This CDR3 is 15 amino acids long. CDR3 nucleotide sequence: TGTGCCAGCAGCTTAGGGGCGACAGGCAATCAGCCCCAGCATTTT. This translates into CASSLGATGNQPQHF.

In regard to this clone: The same CDR3 also results from other DNA sequences found in this sample. This chain uses TRBV5-1 with TRBJ2-1; TRBD2 agrees at 12 bases. Germline V CDR1 and CDR2: SGHRS, YFSETQ. This CDR3 has 15 residues. The trim removed 4 bases at V and 3 bases at J, leaving 2 bases unmatched. CDR3 protein: CASSALAGGYNEQFF. The CDR3 DNA is TGCGCCAGCAGCGCACTAGCGGGGGGCTACAATGAGCAGTTCTTC.

The V and J genes are TRBV5-1 and TRBJ2-6; D perhaps matches TRBD2 (5 bases). Trimming removed 0 bases from V and 11 bases from J, with 9 bases in between. Germline values: CDR1 SGHRS, CDR2 YFSETQ. The CDR3 runs 13 residues. The DNA for the CDR3 is TGCGCCAGCAGCTTGGGGACTGAGGACGTCCTGACTTTC. Amino acid sequence: CASSLGTEDVLTF.

This chain uses TRBV9 with TRBJ1-5; tentative D call: TRBD1 (5 bases). The CDR3 contains 15 residues. Germline lookup yields CDR1 SGDLS and CDR2 YYNGEE. Trimming left V 3 bases short and J 3 bases short, with 13 bases between. This CDR3 reads CASSEWRDPNQPQHF. The CDR3 nucleotides read TGTGCCAGCAGCGAGTGGAGGGACCCCAATCAGCCCCAGCATTTT.

The rearrangement links TRBV6-2 or TRBV6-3 to TRBJ1-3; D may be TRBD1 (5 bases). This CDR3 is 18 amino acids long. V was shortened by 0 bases and J by 1 base, with 16 bases between the two germline ends. In germline, CDR1 is MNHEY, CDR2 SVGEGT. As DNA, the CDR3 is TGTGCCAGCAGTTACTCGACCGAAAGGGGACCATCTGGAAACACCATATATTTT. It codes for CASSYSTERGPSGNTIYF.